The entry below gives a single T cell receptor (beta chain) sequence along with its context. No antigen is known for it. This specimen comes from a study of B cell selection in AIRE deficiency. Overall study results and limits: TCRbeta-only data showed roughly two fifths of shared healthy Treg sequences in healthy Tconv.

Trimming removed 2 bases at V and 2 bases at J, with 16 bases between. Germline-derived CDR1 and CDR2 are KGHSH and LQKENI. The length of the CDR3 is 17 residues. The sorted conventional CD4 T cells were gated as CD4+CD127+. Profiling relied on immunoSEQ multiplex PCR, and the TCRdb table lists in-frame clones only, not all of them. The sample shows 20,000 to 30,000 clones, around 97% of them seen only once. The source of this sequence is a human donor with AIRE deficiency. What was sequenced was conventional CD4+ T cells sorted from PBMCs. V is TRBV18 and J is TRBJ1-5; no definite D call. The CDR3 DNA is TGTGCCAGCTCACCAAGGAGGGAGGAGTCCGGCAATCAGCCCCAGCATTTT. Protein product: CASSPRREESGNQPQHF.